This TCR beta chain is from a study of T cell repertoires in cytomegalovirus infection. Points from the study as a whole: The ex vivo response was dominated by HLA-C-restricted CMV-specific TCR beta clonotypes.

TCRdb ran MiXCR on the reads and lists one entry per CDR3 protein. The sample lists approximately 500,000 distinct CDR3 sequences; more than 30% were seen once. With regard to this clonotype: Its matching antigen is unknown.

The V gene lost 6 bases and the J gene lost 8 bases, with 23 bases spanning the gap. This CDR3 is built from 15 residues. Germline V gene lookup returns CDR1 MNHGY and CDR2 SAAAGT. Sequences were derived from cultured PBMCs, sampled from culture after CMV antigen stimulation. The clonotype was recovered from a human donor in good health (CMV status not recorded). Some clones in this sample may be carry-over from other donors' samples. This chain connects TRBV6-8 to TRBJ2-7, with a tentative D call TRBD1 (5 bases). In nucleotides, the CDR3 is TGTGCCAGCAGGAACATCGAAGTTGACAGTTTCCAGCAGTACTTC. It encodes CASRNIEVDSFQQYF.